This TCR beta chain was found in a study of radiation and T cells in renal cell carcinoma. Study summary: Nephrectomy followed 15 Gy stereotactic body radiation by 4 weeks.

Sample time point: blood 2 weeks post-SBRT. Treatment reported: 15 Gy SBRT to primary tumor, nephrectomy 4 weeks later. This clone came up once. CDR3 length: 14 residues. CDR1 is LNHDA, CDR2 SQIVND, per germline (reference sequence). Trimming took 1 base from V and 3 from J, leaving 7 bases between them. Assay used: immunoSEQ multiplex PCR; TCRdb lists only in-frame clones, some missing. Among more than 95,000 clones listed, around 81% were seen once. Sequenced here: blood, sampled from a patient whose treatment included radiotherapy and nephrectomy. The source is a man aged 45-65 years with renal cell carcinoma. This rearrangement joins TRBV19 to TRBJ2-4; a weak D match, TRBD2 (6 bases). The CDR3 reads CASSIGGGKNIQYF. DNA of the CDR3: TGTGCCAGTAGTATAGGGGGAGGCAAAAACATTCAGTACTTC.